The 8 T cell receptor beta chains below all came from one sample that was sequenced in a study of regulatory T cells in long-lasting Graves disease. To make TCR beta libraries, researchers used iRepertoire HTBI primers and Arm-PCR of CDR3 regions. TCRdb processed the multiplex PCR reads anew with MiXCR; each CDR3 protein has one entry. The sample holds 350,000 to 500,000 distinct CDR3 sequences, 21% seen once. The time point: persistent/refractory GD, antithyroid drugs over 5 years with positive TRAb. Making the TCR library involved RNA that had been extracted from PBMCs. The material was peripheral blood mononuclear cells (PBMCs), obtained when the disease was refractory, from a patient treated with antithyroid drugs. These receptors came from a female donor with Graves disease.

V is TRBV28 and J is TRBJ2-1; a possible D gene is TRBD1 (6 bases). CDR3 length: 17 amino acids. Germline-derived CDR1 and CDR2 are MDHEN and SYDVKM. V was clipped by 3 bases and J by 4 bases, with 19 bases between them. The CDR3 bases are TGTGCCAGCAGTTTGTCAACCCTTCGGACAGTATACAATGAGCAGTTCTTC. It codes for CASSLSTLRTVYNEQFF.

This clonotype has a handful of counts. The chain links TRBV7-9 to TRBJ2-1; perhaps TRBD1 as D (6 bases). The V end lost 4 bases, the J end lost 8 bases, and 15 bases lay between the germline ends. Germline assignment: CDR1 SEHNR and CDR2 FQNEAQ (reference sequence). The CDR3 runs 14 residues. CDR3 in amino acids: CASSSPRGIDEQFF. CDR3 sequence (DNA): TGTGCCAGCAGCTCCCCCAGGGGTATCGATGAGCAGTTCTTC.

This clonotype has at least ten counts. The chain has TRBV28 and TRBJ2-5; D not certain. Germline CDR1 is MDHEN and CDR2 is SYDVKM. The V end was cut by 2 bases, the J end by 5 bases, with 12 bases between. The CDR3 sequence is 14 residues long. The CDR3 nucleotides are TGTGCCAGCAGTTTAACACAGCCTAGGGAGACCCAGTACTTC. Translation gives CASSLTQPRETQYF.

This clonotype came up many times. This CDR3 is CASSHQGGTEAFF. The CDR3 coding sequence is TGTGCCAGCAGCCACCAGGGGGGCACTGAAGCTTTCTTT. The V and J genes are TRBV3-1 and TRBJ1-1; 7 bases are a match to TRBD1. The V and J ends lost 3 bases and 4 bases, in that order; junction bases with no gene match: 2. The CDR3 runs to 13 residues. Germline CDR1 is LGHDT and CDR2 is YNNKEL (reference sequence).

This clonotype was seen many times. This chain joins TRBV28 and TRBJ1-2; D gene unclear. Trimming removed 5 bases from V and 8 bases from J, with 15 bases in between. CDR3 length: 13 amino acids. Germline loops: CDR1 MDHEN, CDR2 SYDVKM. CDR3 loop: CASSGANYQGYTF. The CDR3 DNA reads as TGTGCCAGCAGTGGCGCTAACTATCAAGGCTACACCTTC.

This chain links TRBV11-2 with TRBJ2-2; 7 bases map to TRBD2. With V trimmed by 4 bases and J by 2 bases, 4 bases remained unmatched. The germline V gene encodes CDR1 SGHAT and CDR2 FQNNGV. The CDR3 loop spans 15 amino acids. This chain's CDR3 is CASSWWDYNTGELFF. The CDR3 DNA reads as TGTGCCAGCAGCTGGTGGGACTACAACACCGGGGAGCTGTTTTTT.

Details on this clonotype: In this CDR3 the conserved last residue, phenylalanine or tryptophan, is missing, so a read error is likely. This rearrangement joins TRBV28 to TRBJ2-2; D possibly corresponds to TRBD2 (5 bases). In germline, CDR1 is MDHEN, CDR2 SYDVKM. CDR3 length equals 13 residues. V lost 2 bases and J lost 6, with 7 bases in between. The CDR3 DNA follows: TGTGCCAGCAGTTTAGGCGGGTCCGGGGAGCTGTTTCTT. The encoded protein is CASSLGGSGELFL.

V gene TRBV2 combines with J gene TRBJ1-4; 7 positions agree with TRBD1. This CDR3 is built from 16 residues. V lost 6 bases to trimming and J lost 4 bases; unmatched junction nucleotides: 11. Germline lookup yields CDR1 SNHLY and CDR2 FYNNEI. CDR3 amino acids: CASSNPRDSLNEKLFF. The CDR3 DNA sequence: TGTGCCAGCAGCAACCCCCGGGACAGTCTTAATGAAAAACTGTTTTTT.